The 25 T cell receptor beta chains listed next were all sequenced from one sample in a study of blood T cell repertoires in COVID-19. Libraries were prepared by immunoSEQ multiplex PCR; TCRdb keeps only in-frame clonotypes and omits some of them. The table records roughly 280,000 clones, 86% of them present only once. The sample was peripheral blood. The receptors here all came from a man aged 35-49 years with active or convalescent COVID-19.

The chain has TRBV5-5 and TRBJ1-1, with no clear D. Trimming removed 4 bases at V and 1 base at J, with 11 bases between. The CDR3 runs to 14 residues. The V gene's germline CDR1 is SGHKS and CDR2 YYEKEE (reference sequence). The CDR3 region has the DNA TGTGCCAGCAGCCACGGGGTGAAGAACACTGAAGCTTTCTTT. It codes for CASSHGVKNTEAFF. Full variable domain (remainder filled in from reference TRBV5-5 and TRBJ1-1): DAGVTQSPTHLIKTRGQQVTLRCSPISGHKSVSWYQQVLGQGPQFIFQYYEKEERGRGNFPDRFSARQFPNYSSELNVNALLLGDSALYLCASSHGVKNTEAFFGQGTRLTVV.

This clone was picked up one time. The chain joins TRBV24-1 to TRBJ2-1, with D maybe TRBD2 (6 bases). V was trimmed by 5 bases and J by 2 bases, leaving 18 bases between them. The length of the CDR3 is 17 residues. Germline V lookup: CDR1 KGHDR, CDR2 SFDVKD. CDR3 loop: CATSVAAGRTPYNEQFF. The CDR3 DNA reads as TGTGCCACCAGTGTGGCGGCAGGGAGGACCCCCTACAATGAGCAGTTCTTC.

The chain uses TRBV2 and TRBJ2-1, with D possibly being TRBD2 (5 bases). Germline V gene sequence: CDR1 SNHLY, CDR2 FYNNEI. The CDR3 sequence is 13 residues long. Trimming took 7 bases from V and 9 from J, leaving 16 bases between them. The CDR3 loop reads CASTAGVYAEQFF. For the CDR3, the DNA is TGTGCCAGCACCGCGGGTGTGTACGCTGAGCAGTTCTTC.

CDR3 amino acids: CASGFPAGTSGSYEQYF. The CDR3 DNA follows: TGTGCTAGTGGTTTTCCCGCCGGGACTAGCGGGAGTTACGAGCAGTACTTC. The chain combines TRBV12-5 with TRBJ2-7; 14 nucleotides agree with TRBD2. V dropped 3 bases and J dropped 4; count of bases not matched to a gene: 8. This CDR3 contains 17 residues. Germline-derived CDR1 and CDR2 are LGHNT and FRNRAP.

The V and J genes are TRBV5-1 and TRBJ2-7; the match to TRBD1 covers 7 bases. Per the germline V gene, CDR1 is SGHRS and CDR2 is YFSETQ. The V segment lost 8 bases and the J segment 6 bases; nucleotides outside the gene matches: 14. The CDR3 contains 14 residues. This chain's CDR3 is CASYNTGTEAEQYF. In DNA, the CDR3 is TGCGCCAGTTACAACACCGGGACAGAGGCCGAGCAGTACTTC.

This rearrangement joins TRBV9 to TRBJ1-1, with TRBD1 matching 7 bases. CDR1 is SGDLS, CDR2 YYNGEE, per germline. With V trimmed by 3 bases and J by 3 bases, 5 bases remained unmatched. The CDR3 is 14 residues long. The CDR3 coding sequence is TGTGCCAGCAGCGCGACAGGGTTGGACACTGAAGCTTTCTTT. It yields the protein CASSATGLDTEAFF. Supplemented by reference TRBV9 and TRBJ1-1, the full variable domain reads DSGVTQTPKHLITATGQRVTLRCSPRSGDLSVYWYQQSLDQGLQFLIQYYNGEERAKGNILERFSAQQFPDLHSELNLSSLELGDSALYFCASSATGLDTEAFFGQGTRLTVV.

V is TRBV6-6 and J is TRBJ1-1; 7 bases are shared with TRBD1. This CDR3 is built from 16 residues. V shed 2 bases and J 1 base; nucleotides not matched to a gene: 7. Per the germline V gene, CDR1 is MNHNY and CDR2 is SVGAGI (reference sequence). CDR3 loop: CASSYKAGQRNTEAFF. The CDR3 DNA is TGTGCCAGCAGTTACAAGGCGGGACAGAGGAACACTGAAGCTTTCTTT.

V is TRBV6-5 and J is TRBJ2-7; no clear D gene. The CDR3 is 14 residues long. Per the germline V gene, CDR1 is MNHEY and CDR2 is SVGAGI. Trimming took off 2 bases at V and 1 base at J, with 9 bases between the two ends. DNA for the CDR3: TGTGCCAGCAGTTACGTTCAGTCTTCCTACGAGCAGTACTTC. Amino acid sequence: CASSYVQSSYEQYF.

A single count supports this clone. J is TRBJ2-3 and V is TRBV6-5; D uncertain. The CDR3 is 15 residues long. Trimming stripped 7 bases from V and 0 bases from J, with 14 bases between. Germline CDR1 reads MNHEY; CDR2 reads SVGAGI. This chain's CDR3 is CASTEVRLSTDTQYF. The CDR3 DNA reads TGTGCCAGCACAGAGGTGCGGCTTAGCACAGATACGCAGTATTTT.

The rearrangement joins TRBV30 to TRBJ2-5; a weak D match, TRBD2 (6 bases). There are 16 residues in the CDR3. V was cut by 4 bases and J by 5 bases, with 23 bases left in between. Germline CDR1 GTSNPN, CDR2 SVGIG (reference sequence). CDR3 in amino acids: CAWTPFGGRPWETQYF. The CDR3 DNA reads as TGTGCCTGGACTCCGTTTGGGGGGAGGCCGTGGGAGACCCAGTACTTC.

J is TRBJ1-1 and V is TRBV5-4; 11 bases agree with TRBD1. There are 16 residues in the CDR3. Germline values: CDR1 SGHNT, CDR2 YYREEE (reference sequence). V was clipped by 0 bases and J by 3 bases; unmatched bases: 4. The CDR3 loop reads CASSLGPGQGDTEAFF. The CDR3 region has the DNA TGTGCCAGCAGCTTGGGACCGGGACAGGGGGACACTGAAGCTTTCTTT.

J is TRBJ1-1 and V is TRBV29-1; D is possibly TRBD1 (5 bases). V dropped 0 bases and J dropped 0 bases, with 17 bases sitting between them. CDR3 length equals 17 residues. Germline CDR1 SQVTM, CDR2 ANQGSEA. The CDR3 loop reads CSVEDLAGGEVNTEAFF. The CDR3 DNA sequence: TGCAGCGTTGAAGATCTCGCGGGGGGAGAGGTGAACACTGAAGCTTTCTTT.

The chain is built from TRBV6-5 and TRBJ1-4; D is possibly TRBD1 (6 bases). With 2 bases removed from V and 4 bases from J, the gap between germline ends came to 8 bases. Germline lookup yields CDR1 MNHEY and CDR2 SVGAGI. The length of the CDR3 is 14 residues. CDR3 bases: TGTGCCAGCAGTTACGACAGGCTTAATGAAAAACTGTTTTTT. Amino acids: CASSYDRLNEKLFF.

The CDR3: CARSSTWDRRLNQPQHF. The CDR3 bases are TGTGCCAGAAGCTCGACTTGGGACAGGAGATTAAATCAGCCCCAGCATTTT. The chain uses TRBV5-3 and TRBJ1-5, with 8 positions matching TRBD1. TRBV5-3 is filed as an ORF, its function uncertain. CDR3 length equals 17 residues. Trimming cost V 3 bases and J 4 bases; bases outside gene matches: 12.

V gene TRBV29-1 combines with J gene TRBJ2-7, with TRBD2 as a possible D gene (6 bases). The CDR3 has 13 amino acids. V lost 3 bases and J 0 bases, leaving 9 bases between the germline ends. Per germline, CDR1 SQVTM and CDR2 ANQGSEA. CDR3 loop: CSVDSGSSYEQYF. In DNA form, the CDR3 reads TGCAGCGTTGATAGCGGTAGCTCCTACGAGCAGTACTTC.

The rearrangement joins TRBV11-1 to TRBJ2-2, with D hard to call. The V gene's germline CDR1 is SGHAT and CDR2 FQDESV (reference sequence). Trimming removed 3 bases at V and 7 bases at J, with 6 bases between. The CDR3 length is 12 residues. In DNA form, the CDR3 reads TGTGCCAGCAGCTTTATAGTCGGGGAGCTGTTTTTT. As protein: CASSFIVGELFF.

This clone has only one observation. The same CDR3 arises from other DNA sequences in this sample as well. The chain uses TRBV19 and TRBJ2-3, with 7 bases identical to TRBD1. Germline V gene sequence: CDR1 LNHDA, CDR2 SQIVND (reference sequence). V shed 3 bases, J shed 3 bases, and the junction held 0 bases outside the gene matches. The CDR3 has 13 residues. CDR3 in amino acids: CASSMTGTDTQYF. In DNA form, the CDR3 reads TGTGCCAGTAGTATGACAGGGACAGATACGCAGTATTTT.

The V and J genes are TRBV19 and TRBJ2-2; 7 positions agree with TRBD1. The CDR3 consists of 15 residues. Trimming took 4 bases from V and 5 from J; bases not matched to a gene: 7. In germline, CDR1 is LNHDA, CDR2 SQIVND (reference sequence). This CDR3 reads CASSTQTGWTGELFF. The CDR3 bases are TGTGCCAGTAGTACCCAGACAGGGTGGACCGGGGAGCTGTTTTTT.

The V gene is TRBV5-1, the J gene TRBJ1-4; D gene unclear. The CDR3 covers 13 residues. The V end lost 9 bases, the J end lost 8 bases, and 17 bases lay between the germline ends. Germline loops: CDR1 SGHRS, CDR2 YFSETQ. In DNA, the CDR3 is TGCGCCACCTCCGAACGGGGAGGAGAAAAACTGTTTTTT. Translating it yields CATSERGGEKLFF. Variable domain in full (rest from reference TRBV5-1 and TRBJ1-4): KAGVTQTPRYLIKTRGQQVTLSCSPISGHRSVSWYQQTPGQGLQFLFEYFSETQRNKGNFPGRFSGRQFSNSRSEMNVSTLELGDSALYLCATSERGGEKLFFGSGTQLSVL.

The rearrangement uses TRBV11-3 and TRBJ2-7; D possibly corresponds to TRBD1 (5 bases). Germline assignment: CDR1 SGHNT and CDR2 YENEEA. Trimming shortened V by 1 base and J by 6 bases, and 13 bases separated the two germline ends. This CDR3 region has 14 residues. CDR3 residues: CASSLGAGSIEQYF. The CDR3 coding sequence is TGTGCCAGCAGCTTAGGGGCAGGGTCAATCGAGCAGTACTTC. Looking up the rest from reference TRBV11-3 and TRBJ2-7 gives the full variable domain: EAGVVQSPRYKIIEKKQPVAFWCNPISGHNTLYWYLQNLGQGPELLIRYENEEAVDDSQLPKDRFSAERLKGVDSTLKIQPAELGDSAVYLCASSLGAGSIEQYFGPGTRLTVT.

The chain has TRBV20-1 and TRBJ2-1; 12 bases match TRBD2. The germline V gene has CDR1 DFQATT and CDR2 SNEGSKA (reference sequence). The CDR3 has 14 residues. V trimming: 3 bases; J trimming: 12 bases; junction bases outside the gene matches: 9. The CDR3 DNA reads TGCAGTGCTAGTTCGGCTAGCGGGGGGGCCAGGCAGTTCTTC. Translation gives CSASSASGGARQFF.

This sequence joins TRBV2 and TRBJ2-3; 7 bases fit TRBD2. Germline V lookup: CDR1 SNHLY, CDR2 FYNNEI. V was pared by 9 bases and J by 0 bases, with 9 bases of the junction left unmatched. This CDR3 contains 15 residues. CDR3: CASRGGGASTDTQYF. The CDR3, as DNA: TGTGCCAGTCGAGGCGGGGGAGCTAGCACAGATACGCAGTATTTT.

This clone was counted only a few times. The chain uses TRBV5-1 and TRBJ2-7; 8 bases align to TRBD1. Germline V gene lookup returns CDR1 SGHRS and CDR2 YFSETQ. CDR3 length: 17 residues. V lost 0 bases, J lost 5 bases, and 13 bases stayed unmatched. CDR3 sequence: CASSLDLPGTGIDEQYF. The CDR3 nucleotides read TGCGCCAGCAGCTTGGACCTTCCGGGGACAGGTATCGACGAGCAGTACTTC.

The CDR3 sequence: CASSFPTGGRAEDAEAFF. The CDR3 DNA sequence: TGTGCCAGCAGCTTCCCCACGGGGGGCAGAGCTGAGGATGCTGAAGCTTTCTTT. V is TRBV5-6 and J is TRBJ1-1; D possibly corresponds to TRBD1 (6 bases). The V end was cut by 2 bases, the J end by 6 bases, with 26 bases between. The germline gives CDR1 SGHDT, CDR2 YYEEEE. This CDR3 spans 18 amino acids.

This clone occurred a few times. V is TRBV6-5 and J is TRBJ1-5; D unresolved. The CDR3 loop spans 14 amino acids. V was pared by 4 bases and J by 4 bases, with 11 bases between. The germline V gene encodes CDR1 MNHEY and CDR2 SVGAGI. The CDR3 DNA sequence: TGTGCCAGCAGTTCTCCTTCCGGGAATCAGCCCCAGCATTTT. This encodes CASSSPSGNQPQHF.